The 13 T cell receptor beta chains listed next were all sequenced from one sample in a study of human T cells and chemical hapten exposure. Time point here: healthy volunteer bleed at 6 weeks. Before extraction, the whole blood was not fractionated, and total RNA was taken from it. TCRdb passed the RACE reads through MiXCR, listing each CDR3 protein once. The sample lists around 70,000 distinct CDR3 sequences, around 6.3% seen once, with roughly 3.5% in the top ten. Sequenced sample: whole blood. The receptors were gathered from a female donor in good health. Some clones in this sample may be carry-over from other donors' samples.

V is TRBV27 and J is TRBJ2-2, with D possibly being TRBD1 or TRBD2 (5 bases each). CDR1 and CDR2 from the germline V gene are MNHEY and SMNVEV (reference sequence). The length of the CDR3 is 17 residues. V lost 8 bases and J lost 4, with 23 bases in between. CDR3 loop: CASLNRGASLVTGELFF. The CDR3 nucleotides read TGTGCCAGCCTAAATAGGGGCGCTAGCTTGGTCACCGGGGAGCTGTTTTTT.

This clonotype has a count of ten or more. The CDR3 DNA follows: TGCAGTGCTGGGGGACAGGGGGGTGCCTACAATGAGCAGTTCTTC. Translating gives CSAGGQGGAYNEQFF. The chain links TRBV20-1 to TRBJ2-1; the match to TRBD1 covers 11 bases. The CDR3 totals 15 residues. CDR1 is DFQATT, CDR2 SNEGSKA, per germline (reference sequence). V lost 5 bases and J lost 2; bases outside the gene matches: 5.

Here the CDR3 reads CAQETQYF. The CDR3 coding sequence is TGTGCCCAGGAGACCCAGTACTTC. The chain joins TRBV28 to TRBJ2-5; D is ambiguous. CDR3 length: 8 residues. Trimming removed 11 bases from V and 5 bases from J, with 3 bases in between. CDR1 and CDR2 from the germline V gene are MDHEN and SYDVKM.

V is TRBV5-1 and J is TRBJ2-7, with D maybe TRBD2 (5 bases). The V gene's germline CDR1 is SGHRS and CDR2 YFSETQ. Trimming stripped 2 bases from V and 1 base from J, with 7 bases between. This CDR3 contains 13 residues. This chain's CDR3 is CASSFIASYEQYF. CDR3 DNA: TGCGCCAGCAGCTTTATAGCGTCCTACGAGCAGTACTTC.

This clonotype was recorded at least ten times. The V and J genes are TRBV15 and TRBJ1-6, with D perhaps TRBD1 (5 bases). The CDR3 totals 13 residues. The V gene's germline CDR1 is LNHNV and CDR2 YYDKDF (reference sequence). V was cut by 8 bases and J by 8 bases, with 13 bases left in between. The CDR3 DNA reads TGTGCCACCCAACAGGCGTATTATTCACCCCTCCACTTT. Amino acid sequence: CATQQAYYSPLHF.

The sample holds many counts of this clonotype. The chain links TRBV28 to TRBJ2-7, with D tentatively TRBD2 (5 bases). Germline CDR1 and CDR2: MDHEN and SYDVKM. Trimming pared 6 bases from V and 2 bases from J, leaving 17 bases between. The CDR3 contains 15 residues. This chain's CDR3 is CASRLAPGRAYEQYF. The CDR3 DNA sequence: TGTGCCAGCAGGCTAGCCCCGGGCAGAGCCTACGAGCAGTACTTC. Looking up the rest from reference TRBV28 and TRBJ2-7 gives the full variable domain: DVKVTQSSRYLVKRTGEKVFLECVQDMDHENMFWYRQDPGLGLRLIYFSYDVKMKEKGDIPEGYSVSREKKERFSLILESASTNQTSMYLCASRLAPGRAYEQYFGPGTRLTVT.

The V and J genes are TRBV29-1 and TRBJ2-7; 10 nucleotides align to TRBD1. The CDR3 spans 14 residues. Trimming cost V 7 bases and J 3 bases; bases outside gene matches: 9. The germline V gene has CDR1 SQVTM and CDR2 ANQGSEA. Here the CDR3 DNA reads TGCAGCGGAGCGGGACAGGGGCCTTACTACGAGCAGTACTTC. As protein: CSGAGQGPYYEQYF.

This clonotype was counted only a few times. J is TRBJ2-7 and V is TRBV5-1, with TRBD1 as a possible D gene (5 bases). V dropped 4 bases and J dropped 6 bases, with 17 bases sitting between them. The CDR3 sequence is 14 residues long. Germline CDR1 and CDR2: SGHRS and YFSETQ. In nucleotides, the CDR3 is TGCGCCAGCAGCCCACAGCCCCTCCAGGGCGAGCAGTACTTC. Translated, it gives CASSPQPLQGEQYF.

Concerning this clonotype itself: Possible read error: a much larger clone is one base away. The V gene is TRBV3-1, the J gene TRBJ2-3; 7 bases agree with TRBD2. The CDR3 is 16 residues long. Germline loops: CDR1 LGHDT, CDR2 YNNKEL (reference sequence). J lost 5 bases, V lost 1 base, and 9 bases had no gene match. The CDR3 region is CASSQVASGLKDTQYF. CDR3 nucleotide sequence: TGTGCCAGCAGCCAAGTTGCTAGCGGCCTCAAAGATACGCAGTATTTT.

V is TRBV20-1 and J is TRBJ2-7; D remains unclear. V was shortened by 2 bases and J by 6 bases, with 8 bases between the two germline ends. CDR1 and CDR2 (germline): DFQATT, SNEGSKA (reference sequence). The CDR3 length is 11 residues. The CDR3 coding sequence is TGCAGTGCTAGATTACTTGGCGAGCAGTACTTC. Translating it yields CSARLLGEQYF.

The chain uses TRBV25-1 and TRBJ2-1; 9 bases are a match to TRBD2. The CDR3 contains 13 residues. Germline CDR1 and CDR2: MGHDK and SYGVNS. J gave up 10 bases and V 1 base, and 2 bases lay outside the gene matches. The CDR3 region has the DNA TGTGCCAGCAGTGAATCCGGACTAGCGGAGCAGTTCTTC. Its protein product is CASSESGLAEQFF.

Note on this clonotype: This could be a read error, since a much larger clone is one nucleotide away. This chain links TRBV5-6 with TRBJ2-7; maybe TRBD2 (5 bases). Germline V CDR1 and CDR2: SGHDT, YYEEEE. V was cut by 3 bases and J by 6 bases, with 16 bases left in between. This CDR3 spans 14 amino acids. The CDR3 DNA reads TGTGCCAGCAGCTATGTACTAGTGTCGGGCGAGCAGTACTTC. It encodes CASSYVLVSGEQYF.

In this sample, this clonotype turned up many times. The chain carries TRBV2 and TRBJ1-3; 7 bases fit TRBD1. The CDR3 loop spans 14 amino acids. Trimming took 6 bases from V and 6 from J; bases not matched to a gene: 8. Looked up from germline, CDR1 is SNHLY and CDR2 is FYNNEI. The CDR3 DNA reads TGTGCCAGCAGAGGTTTTACAGGGGAAAACACCATATATTTT. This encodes CASRGFTGENTIYF.